Listed below are T cell receptor beta chains from one sample, sequenced in a study of cytomegalovirus exposure and HLA in healthy donors. The protocol was immunoSEQ multiplex PCR, while the TCRdb copy is restricted to in-frame clones and leaves out a portion. This table has around 140,000 clones, 77% appearing once. Sequencing was carried out using PBMCs. The origin of the receptors is a woman in her thirties or forties in good health and CMV-seronegative. CDR3s include the opening cysteine and the closing phenylalanine or tryptophan. A D gene is named only where the DNA matches it firmly. Only part of the rows carry a size: once, few, many, or a class if the clone is expanded.

clone size	D gene	V gene	J gene	CDR3 protein	CDR3 DNA
few	.	TRBV9	TRBJ2-3	CASSVAGKDTQYF	TGTGCCAGCAGCGTAGCGGGTAAAGATACGCAGTATTTT
.	.	TRBV28	TRBJ1-2	CASNRSWNYGYTF	TGTGCCAGCAATCGAAGCTGGAACTATGGCTACACCTTC
.	TRBD1	TRBV19	TRBJ1-1	CASRKGGIGNTEAFF	TGTGCCAGTAGGAAAGGGGGCATCGGGAACACTGAAGCTTTCTTT
.	TRBD1	TRBV7-2	TRBJ2-1	CASSPRGTQYNEQFF	TGTGCCAGCAGCCCCAGGGGGACACAATACAATGAGCAGTTCTTC
once	TRBD2	TRBV27	TRBJ2-7	CASSLRLAVYEQYF	TGTGCCAGCAGTTTACGGCTAGCGGTCTACGAGCAGTACTTC
few	.	TRBV2	TRBJ1-4	CASRGGATNEKLFF	TGTGCCAGCAGGGGAGGGGCCACTAATGAAAAACTGTTTTTT
.	.	TRBV7-2	TRBJ2-7	CASSLAQGPYEQYF	TGTGCCAGCAGCTTAGCGCAGGGGCCCTACGAGCAGTACTTC
.	.	TRBV9	TRBJ1-1	CASSVQGLSTEAFF	TGTGCCAGCAGCGTACAGGGGCTGAGCACTGAAGCTTTCTTT
.	.	TRBV29-1	TRBJ2-7	CSARALGPYEQYF	TGCAGTGCCAGGGCCCTCGGCCCCTACGAGCAGTACTTC
.	TRBD1	TRBV28	TRBJ2-5	CASSLGGQGAETQYF	TGTGCCAGCAGTTTAGGTGGACAGGGGGCAGAGACCCAGTACTTC
.	.	TRBV7-6	TRBJ1-6	CASSAHLGYNSPLHF	TGTGCCAGCAGCGCACATCTTGGCTATAATTCACCCCTCCACTTT
.	.	TRBV7-9	TRBJ2-1	CASLESRGFEEQFF	TGTGCCAGCCTGGAGAGCAGGGGCTTCGAGGAGCAGTTCTTC
.	.	TRBV30	TRBJ1-1	CAWSARREAFF	TGTGCCTGGAGTGCTAGAAGAGAAGCTTTCTTT
once	.	TRBV18	TRBJ1-2	CASSPVQAQTGGYTF	TGTGCCAGCTCACCAGTACAGGCACAGACTGGGGGCTACACCTTC
.	TRBD1	TRBV6-5	TRBJ1-2	CASSPKSRGGYTF	TGTGCCAGCAGCCCCAAATCCAGGGGGGGCTACACCTTC
.	.	TRBV6-5	TRBJ1-5	CASSYDQNQPQHF	TGTGCCAGCAGTTATGATCAGAATCAGCCCCAGCATTTT
.	.	TRBV6-5	TRBJ2-3	CASSSRDSYTDTQYF	TGTGCCAGCAGTTCCCGGGACTCCTACACAGATACGCAGTATTTT
.	TRBD1	TRBV28	TRBJ1-6	CASRSGTGLVAPLHF	TGTGCCAGCAGGTCCGGGACAGGGTTGGTTGCACCCCTCCACTTT
few	.	TRBV2	TRBJ2-1	CASRPLAGAKNNEQFF	TGTGCCAGCAGACCCCTCGCGGGGGCGAAAAACAATGAGCAGTTCTTC
.	.	TRBV7-8	TRBJ1-3	CASSLVFSGVAGNTIYF	TGTGCCAGCAGCCTTGTTTTTTCAGGGGTCGCTGGAAACACCATATATTTT
once	.	TRBV7-2	TRBJ2-3	CASSRQAISTDTQYF	TGTGCCAGCAGCCGACAGGCCATTAGCACAGATACGCAGTATTTT
.	TRBD1	TRBV7-2	TRBJ1-1	CASSWDRGATEAFF	TGTGCCAGCAGCTGGGACAGGGGAGCCACTGAAGCTTTCTTT
.	TRBD1	TRBV9	TRBJ2-1	CASSDWTGANNEQFF	TGTGCCAGCAGCGACTGGACAGGGGCAAACAATGAGCAGTTCTTC
.	TRBD1	TRBV5-1	TRBJ2-5	CASSLWDRLKQETQYF	TGCGCCAGCAGCTTGTGGGACAGGCTAAAACAAGAGACCCAGTACTTC
.	.	TRBV6-1	TRBJ1-1	CASSLDTPLGAFF	TGTGCCAGCAGCCTGGACACCCCCCTGGGAGCTTTCTTT
once	.	TRBV7-9	TRBJ2-2	CASSLVDSRELFF	TGTGCCAGCAGCTTAGTCGACAGCCGAGAGCTGTTTTTT
.	TRBD1	TRBV5-1	TRBJ2-7	CASSPGQGEQYF	TGCGCCAGCAGCCCGGGACAGGGCGAGCAGTACTTC
.	.	TRBV7-9	TRBJ2-1	CASSLSNRGGYLNEQFF	TGTGCCAGCAGCTTATCCAACCGCGGGGGCTACCTCAATGAGCAGTTCTTC
once	.	TRBV6-6	TRBJ1-1	CASRPDRIMANTEAFF	TGTGCCAGCAGGCCCGACAGGATCATGGCAAACACTGAAGCTTTCTTT
.	.	TRBV2	TRBJ2-3	CASSEDPDRPPNTQYF	TGTGCCAGCAGTGAAGATCCGGACAGACCTCCTAATACGCAGTATTTT
.	TRBD2	TRBV5-4	TRBJ2-1	CASSLKRGGNEQFF	TGTGCCAGCAGCTTAAAGCGGGGGGGCAATGAGCAGTTCTTC
once	.	TRBV18	TRBJ2-7	CASSPGQPYEQYF	TGTGCCAGCTCACCCGGACAGCCCTACGAGCAGTACTTC
few	TRBD1	TRBV2	TRBJ1-1	CASSQMGQWGMAFF	TGTGCCAGCAGCCAAATGGGACAGTGGGGTATGGCTTTCTTT
.	.	TRBV19	TRBJ2-5	CASSTLTGLGETQYF	TGTGCCAGTAGTACTCTAACAGGGTTGGGGGAGACCCAGTACTTC
.	.	TRBV15	TRBJ1-2	CATSFQGGSYGYTF	TGTGCCACCAGCTTCCAAGGCGGGTCTTATGGCTACACCTTC
.	.	TRBV7-8	TRBJ2-1	CASSLGRPYNEQFF	TGTGCCAGCAGCTTGGGCAGACCCTACAATGAGCAGTTCTTC
.	.	TRBV5-5	TRBJ1-4	CASSFGAGEKLFF	TGTGCCAGCAGCTTCGGTGCAGGAGAAAAACTGTTTTTT
.	TRBD1	TRBV27	TRBJ2-3	CASRTPGTASQATQYF	TGTGCCAGCCGAACGCCCGGGACAGCCTCGCAAGCGACGCAGTATTTT
.	TRBD1	TRBV5-1	TRBJ2-1	CASSWTGGREQFF	TGCGCCAGCAGCTGGACAGGGGGCCGTGAGCAGTTCTTC